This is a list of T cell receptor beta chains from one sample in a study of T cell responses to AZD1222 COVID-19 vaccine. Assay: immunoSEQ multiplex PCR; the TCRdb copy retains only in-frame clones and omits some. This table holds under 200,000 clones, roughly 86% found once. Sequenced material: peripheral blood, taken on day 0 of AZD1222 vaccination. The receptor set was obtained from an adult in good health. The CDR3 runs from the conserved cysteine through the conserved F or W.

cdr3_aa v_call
CASSLGYRAQGPQHF TRBV11-2
CASSVVPNEKLFF TRBV9
CAWGGRGRSPLHF TRBV30
CASSQETWGLGNEQFF TRBV3-1/TRBV3-2
CASSWDRGFEQYF TRBV7-2
CASSQDRGRKYNEQFF TRBV4-3
CASSLVTGASRTEAFF TRBV5-6
CASSQVRLGGGGTEAFF TRBV19
CASRTQGANYGYTF TRBV28
CASSRAFGSPLHF TRBV6-2/TRBV6-3
CASSTLEETQYF TRBV27
CAISESPWTAPWGANVLTF TRBV10-3
CASSLASDSDSPLHF TRBV7-2
CASSIGAKYGYTF TRBV19
CASRIGSYNSPLHF TRBV6-5
CASSQDDSRFEKLFF TRBV4-3
CASSPQPWDYGYTF TRBV19
CASSSKRQGVNGYTF TRBV27